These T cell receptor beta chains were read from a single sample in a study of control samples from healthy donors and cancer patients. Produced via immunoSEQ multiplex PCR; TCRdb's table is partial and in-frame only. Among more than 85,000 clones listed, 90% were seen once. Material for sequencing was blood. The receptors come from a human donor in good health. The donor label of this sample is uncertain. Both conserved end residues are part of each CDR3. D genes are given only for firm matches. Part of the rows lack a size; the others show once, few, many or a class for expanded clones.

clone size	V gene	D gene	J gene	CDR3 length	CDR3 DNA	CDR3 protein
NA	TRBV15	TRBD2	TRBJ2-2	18	TGTGCCACCAGCAGTCAACTAGCGGGGGCGTTTCGAGGCGGGGAGCTGTTTTTT	CATSSQLAGAFRGGELFF
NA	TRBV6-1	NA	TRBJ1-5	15	TGTGCCAGCAGTGAAGCGATGGCTAGCAATCAGCCCCAGCATTTT	CASSEAMASNQPQHF
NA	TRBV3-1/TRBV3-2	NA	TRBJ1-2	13	TGTGCCAGCAGCCAGGGGGACTTCGCTGGCTACACCTTC	CASSQGDFAGYTF
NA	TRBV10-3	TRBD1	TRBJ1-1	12	TGTGCCATCAGAGACAGGGGGCCTGAAGCTTTCTTT	CAIRDRGPEAFF
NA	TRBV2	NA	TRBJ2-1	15	TGTGCCAGCATTTCTCAGGGAGGGGGCATCGATGAGCAGTTCTTC	CASISQGGGIDEQFF
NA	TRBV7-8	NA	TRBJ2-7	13	TGTGCCAGCAGCCCCATAATTCTCTACGAGCAGTACTTC	CASSPIILYEQYF
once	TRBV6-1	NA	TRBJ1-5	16	TGTGCCAGCAGTGTCCTACTGGGGGGGTTCAATCAGCCCCAGCATTTT	CASSVLLGGFNQPQHF
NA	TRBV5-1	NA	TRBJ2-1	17	TGCGCCAGCAGCTGGCAGGGGACCGCTTCTCTCTACAATGAGCAGTTCTTC	CASSWQGTASLYNEQFF
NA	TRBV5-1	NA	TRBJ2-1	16	TGCGCCAGCAGCGTACGGGACTTTCCGTCCGGCAATGAGCAGTTCTTC	CASSVRDFPSGNEQFF
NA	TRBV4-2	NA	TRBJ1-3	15	TGTGCCAGCAGCCAACGCCGGGGTGTTGGAAACACCATATATTTT	CASSQRRGVGNTIYF
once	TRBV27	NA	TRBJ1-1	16	TGTGCCAGCAGTTTAAGGAGGTTGGACATGAACACTGAAGCTTTCTTT	CASSLRRLDMNTEAFF
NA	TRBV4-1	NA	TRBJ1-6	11	TGCGCCAGCAGCCAGTGCTCACCCCTCCACTTT	CASSQCSPLHF